Listed here are 27 T cell receptor beta chains from one sample, sequenced in a study of metastatic and nonmetastatic thyroid tumors. Among the patients, none had received any treatment before thyroid surgery. MiXCR re-clonotyped the PCR reads for TCRdb. Among about 33,000 clones listed, roughly a sixth were seen once. The sequenced sample consisted of blood. The receptor set was obtained from a male donor with papillary thyroid cancer or a benign thyroid nodule (not recorded which). Some clones in this sample may be carry-over from other donors' samples.

In this sample, this clone turned up many times. The chain links TRBV27 to TRBJ2-1; 8 bases line up with TRBD1. The V and J ends lost 6 bases and 9 bases, in that order; junction bases with no gene match: 13. Germline V lookup: CDR1 MNHEY, CDR2 SMNVEV (reference sequence). The CDR3 runs to 15 residues. This CDR3 reads CASRPGQGRVGEQFF. In DNA form, the CDR3 reads TGTGCCAGCAGACCCGGACAGGGCCGGGTTGGTGAGCAGTTCTTC.

This clone has a handful of counts. The chain carries TRBV3-1 and TRBJ1-4; D might be TRBD1 (5 bases). V lost 4 bases to trimming and J lost 8 bases, with 14 bases between them. This CDR3 has 14 residues. From germline, CDR1 is LGHDT and CDR2 YNNKEL (reference sequence). CDR3 loop: CASSRDLNYEKLFF. CDR3 coding DNA: TGTGCCAGCAGCCGGGACCTAAATTACGAAAAACTGTTTTTT.

In this sample, this clone turned up a few times. A much larger clone differs by one base, so this may be a read error. The chain employs TRBV29-1 and TRBJ1-4, with D uncertain. The CDR3 runs 12 residues. V was pared by 5 bases and J by 8 bases, with 12 bases between. CDR1 is SQVTM, CDR2 ANQGSEA, per germline. CDR3 sequence (DNA): TGCAGCGTTTCCAAGTGCTCGGAAAAACTGTTTTTT. Protein sequence: CSVSKCSEKLFF.

This chain connects TRBV6-5 to TRBJ2-7; 11 bases map to TRBD2. Germline V gene sequence: CDR1 MNHEY, CDR2 SVGAGI. CDR3 length: 15 amino acids. After removal of 2 bases from V and 5 bases from J, the junction contained 5 bases not matched to a gene. The CDR3 coding sequence is TGTGCCAGCAGTTACGAGACTAGCGGGACGAACGAGCAGTACTTC. Translated: CASSYETSGTNEQYF.

This clone was picked up a small number of times. The chain carries TRBV6-1 and TRBJ1-6, with 10 bases identical to TRBD1. V lost 7 bases, J lost 5 bases, and 5 bases stayed unmatched. The CDR3 spans 15 residues. Germline V gene data show CDR1 as MNHNS and CDR2 as SASEGT. The CDR3 loop is CASTVGTGDNSPLHF. The CDR3, as DNA: TGTGCCAGCACGGTCGGGACAGGGGATAATTCACCCCTCCACTTT.

This clone was detected ten times or more. The chain employs TRBV28 and TRBJ1-1; 7 bases fit TRBD1. Germline lookup yields CDR1 MDHEN and CDR2 SYDVKM. This CDR3 is built from 13 residues. The V and J ends lost 4 bases and 7 bases, in that order; junction bases with no gene match: 6. Written as DNA, the CDR3 is TGTGCCAGCAGTTCCGTGGGGACAGATGAAGCTTTCTTT. It is translated as CASSSVGTDEAFF. Full variable domain (outside the CDR3, taken from reference TRBV28 and TRBJ1-1): DVKVTQSSRYLVKRTGEKVFLECVQDMDHENMFWYRQDPGLGLRLIYFSYDVKMKEKGDIPEGYSVSREKKERFSLILESASTNQTSMYLCASSSVGTDEAFFGQGTRLTVV.

In this sample, this clone turned up many times. The chain is built from TRBV4-2 and TRBJ2-7; 12 bases are shared with TRBD2. This CDR3 has 16 amino acids. Trimming took 4 bases from V and 3 from J; bases not matched to a gene: 7. Germline CDR1 and CDR2: LGHNA and YNFKEQ. CDR3: CASSPLLAGGRYEQYF. The CDR3 coding sequence is TGTGCCAGCAGCCCTCTACTAGCGGGAGGACGCTACGAGCAGTACTTC.

This clone came up a few times. The rearrangement uses TRBV24-1 and TRBJ1-1, with 7 nucleotides matching TRBD1. V shed 7 bases, J shed 1 base, and the junction held 5 bases outside the gene matches. The germline CDR1 and CDR2 sequences are KGHDR and SFDVKD. This CDR3 region has 14 residues. CDR3 sequence reads: CATSSTGKNTEAFF. DNA for the CDR3: TGTGCCACCAGCTCGACAGGGAAGAACACTGAAGCTTTCTTT.

This chain uses TRBV9 with TRBJ2-7; D ambiguous. This CDR3 region has 14 residues. The V gene lost 0 bases and the J gene lost 0 bases, with 7 bases spanning the gap. The V gene's germline CDR1 is SGDLS and CDR2 YYNGEE. The CDR3 reads CASSVDGRSYEQYF. The CDR3 DNA is TGTGCCAGCAGCGTAGATGGCCGCTCCTACGAGCAGTACTTC.

The genes are TRBV12-3 or TRBV12-4 and TRBJ1-5; D is ambiguous. The ends were cut back, 3 bases at V and 4 bases at J, with 7 bases in the middle. There are 13 residues in the CDR3. CDR3 sequence reads: CASSFSNNQPQHF. CDR3 DNA sequence: TGTGCCAGCAGTTTCTCCAATAATCAGCCCCAGCATTTT.

In this sample, this clone turned up many times. The same CDR3 also results from other DNA sequences found in this sample. The chain recombines TRBV10-3 with TRBJ2-6; D not certain. The CDR3 is made up of 14 amino acids. Germline CDR1 is ENHRY and CDR2 is SYGVKD. V was pared by 3 bases and J by 0 bases, with 3 bases between. The CDR3 DNA sequence: TGTGCCATCAGTGACAACTCTGGGGCCAACGTCCTGACTTTC. The encoded protein is CAISDNSGANVLTF.

This clone occurred many times. This chain connects TRBV6-1 to TRBJ1-2; no reliable D call. CDR1 MNHNS and CDR2 SASEGT come from the germline V gene. With 7 bases removed from V and 8 bases from J, the gap between germline ends came to 20 bases. The CDR3 is 14 amino acids. The CDR3 loop is CASTKDGVDRGYTF. The CDR3 nucleotides read TGTGCCAGCACCAAAGACGGCGTAGACCGGGGCTACACCTTC.

V and J are TRBV6-5 and TRBJ2-1; D gene uncertain. V lost 0 bases, J lost 3 bases, and 15 bases lay in between. Germline lookup yields CDR1 MNHEY and CDR2 SVGAGI. The CDR3 totals 17 residues. Here the CDR3 reads CASSYSLPNGVYNEQFF. The CDR3 coding sequence is TGTGCCAGCAGTTACTCGCTACCTAACGGTGTCTACAATGAGCAGTTCTTC.

This clone turned up a few times. The CDR3 DNA reads TGTGCCAGCACGAGCCTGGCAGACTCCTCCCGGGGGGCCAACGTCCTGACTTTC. Amino acids: CASTSLADSSRGANVLTF. This rearrangement joins TRBV27 to TRBJ2-6; no reliable D call. Germline values: CDR1 MNHEY, CDR2 SMNVEV (reference sequence). The CDR3 is 18 residues long. V was clipped by 7 bases and J by 4 bases, with 23 bases between them.

This clone has ten or more counts. V gene TRBV20-1 combines with J gene TRBJ1-1; D unresolved. The CDR3 spans 13 residues. V lost 3 bases and J 6 bases, leaving 14 bases between the germline ends. CDR1 is DFQATT and CDR2 is SNEGSKA in the germline V gene (reference sequence). In DNA, the CDR3 is TGCAGTGCTAGGCTGGGTTTCGGCTCTGAAGCTTTCTTT. Protein product: CSARLGFGSEAFF.

This clone appeared a few times. A much more abundant neighbour one base away suggests this may be a read error. This sequence joins TRBV28 and TRBJ1-4; D is undetermined. The V and J ends lost 8 bases and 0 bases respectively, with 7 bases between them. The germline V gene has CDR1 MDHEN and CDR2 SYDVKM. The CDR3 totals 13 residues. CDR3 sequence: CASAKATNEKLFF. CDR3 DNA sequence: TGTGCCAGCGCTAAAGCAACTAATGAAAAACTGTTTTTT.

This clone was picked up many times. The chain combines TRBV7-8 with TRBJ2-5; no definite D call. Deletions cut 0 bases from V and 5 bases from J, with 1 base between. The CDR3 is 11 amino acids. Germline-derived CDR1 and CDR2 are SGHVS and FQNEAQ. The CDR3 DNA reads TGTGCCAGCAGCTTAGCGGAGACCCAGTACTTC. It is translated as CASSLAETQYF.

This clone was seen repeatedly, ten times or more. The chain recombines TRBV11-2 with TRBJ2-1; unclear D gene. Germline V CDR1 and CDR2: SGHAT, FQNNGV. The CDR3 has 14 residues. V lost 1 base and J lost 7, with 11 bases in between. CDR3 DNA sequence: TGTGCCAGCAGCTTAGGAGGTAGCAAGAATGAGCAGTTCTTC. As protein: CASSLGGSKNEQFF.

The sample holds many counts of this clone. CDR3 sequence (DNA): TGTGCCAGTAGTAATATGCGGGGGGTAGCAGATACGCAGTATTTT. Translating gives CASSNMRGVADTQYF. The chain carries TRBV19 and TRBJ2-3; 8 bases fit TRBD2. The CDR3 is made up of 15 amino acids. Germline values: CDR1 LNHDA, CDR2 SQIVND (reference sequence). V dropped 4 bases and J dropped 4; count of bases not matched to a gene: 7.

In its sample, this clone was seen a few times. A much larger clone sits a single nucleotide away, making a read error possible. This chain joins TRBV7-2 and TRBJ2-5; the D is unclear. Per germline, CDR1 SGHTA and CDR2 FQGNSA. The length of the CDR3 is 13 residues. The CDR3 spells CASRLGFRETQYF. CDR3 nucleotide sequence: TGTGCCAGCAGATTAGGGTTTCGAGAGACCCAGTACTTC.

This clone showed up many times. This chain connects TRBV24-1 to TRBJ2-2; 8 bases align to TRBD1. The V gene's germline CDR1 is KGHDR and CDR2 SFDVKD. Trimming at V came to 3 bases and at J to 2 bases, leaving 4 bases not matched to a gene. The CDR3 covers 16 residues. The chain's CDR3 is CATSDRDRGNTGELFF. Here the CDR3 DNA reads TGTGCCACCAGTGATCGAGACAGGGGTAACACCGGGGAGCTGTTTTTT.

This clone was counted at least ten times. The V call is TRBV19, the J call TRBJ2-7; 7 positions match TRBD1. Germline CDR1 and CDR2: LNHDA and SQIVND (reference sequence). The CDR3 is made up of 14 amino acids. V shed 8 bases and J 2 bases; nucleotides not matched to a gene: 9. CDR3 sequence (DNA): TGTGCCAGTGCGATCCGGGACAGACCCTACGAGCAGTACTTC. As protein: CASAIRDRPYEQYF.

In this sample, this clone turned up many times. The CDR3 spells CASSPLLGLLEQFF. For the CDR3, the DNA is TGTGCCAGCAGCCCTCTACTCGGACTACTAGAGCAGTTCTTC. The chain carries TRBV11-2 and TRBJ2-1; a possible D gene is TRBD2 (6 bases). V lost 5 bases and J lost 10, with 18 bases in between. The CDR3 totals 14 residues. CDR1 SGHAT and CDR2 FQNNGV come from the germline V gene.

This clone has a count of ten or more. The CDR3 is CASSIGNEQFF. In DNA form, the CDR3 reads TGTGCCAGTAGTATCGGCAATGAGCAGTTCTTC. The genes are TRBV19 and TRBJ2-1; no clear D gene. The length of the CDR3 is 11 residues. Trimming removed 3 bases from V and 6 bases from J, with 3 bases in between. CDR1 is LNHDA, CDR2 SQIVND, per germline (reference sequence).

This clone showed up many times. The CDR3 sequence is CASSSFLGGVNLGSVREQFF. The DNA of the CDR3 is TGTGCCAGCAGCTCCTTCCTTGGCGGGGTAAATCTCGGGAGCGTCCGGGAGCAGTTCTTC. The rearrangement links TRBV7-9 to TRBJ2-1, with TRBD2 as a possible D gene (6 bases). In germline, CDR1 is SEHNR, CDR2 FQNEAQ (reference sequence). The CDR3 is 20 amino acids. Trimming removed 4 bases from V and 10 bases from J, with 35 bases in between.

This clone showed up just a few times. The genes are TRBV12-3 or TRBV12-4 and TRBJ2-7, with D possibly TRBD2 on 6 matching bases. The ends were cut back, 1 base at V and 7 bases at J, with 14 bases in the middle. The CDR3 runs 14 residues. The CDR3: CASSLVVSAGEQYF. In DNA form, the CDR3 reads TGTGCCAGCAGTTTAGTGGTGTCCGCGGGAGAGCAGTACTTC.

This clone has a count of ten or more. The rearrangement uses TRBV28 and TRBJ1-1, with unresolved D. The germline V and J ends were trimmed by 5 bases and 3 bases, with 7 bases remaining between them. Germline CDR1 and CDR2: MDHEN and SYDVKM. The CDR3 length is 12 residues. The CDR3: CASSPLYTEAFF. As DNA, the CDR3 is TGTGCCAGCAGTCCCCTATACACTGAAGCTTTCTTT.